A selection of T cell receptor beta chains follows, all from one sample in a study of T-cell memory formation after mild COVID-19. TCRdb redid the calling of the 5' RACE reads with MiXCR, one entry per CDR3 protein. The sample holds about 260,000 distinct CDR3 sequences, 8% to 10% seen once. Sequenced sample: PBMCs or a T cell subset sorted from them (not recorded which). The receptors here all came from a man aged 18 to 30 who had mild COVID-19 (a few samples of this study predate the infection). Cell type and time point are not known. The CDR3 runs from the conserved cysteine through the conserved F or W. The order of the fields is clone size, D gene, J gene, V gene, CDR3 DNA, CDR3 protein. D genes are given only for firm matches. Clone size is shown for a subset of rows, as once, few, many or a class of expanded clone.

-	-	TRBJ1-1	TRBV6-2/TRBV6-3	TGTGCCAGCAGAATGTACCCACAGGACACTGAAGCTTTCTTT	CASRMYPQDTEAFF
few	-	TRBJ2-3	TRBV4-3	TGCGCCAGCAGCCAATTTGCTGGGGTGGGCACAGATACGCAGTATTTT	CASSQFAGVGTDTQYF
-	-	TRBJ2-1	TRBV5-1	TGCGCCAGCAGCCTGACAGATATCTCCTACAATGAGCAGTTCTTC	CASSLTDISYNEQFF
-	-	TRBJ2-1	TRBV29-1	TGCAGCCAGACCAAGTTCTCCTACAATGAGCAGTTCTTC	CSQTKFSYNEQFF
few	-	TRBJ2-3	TRBV12-3/TRBV12-4	TGTGCCAGCAGTTTACTAGGCAACACAGATACGCAGTATTTT	CASSLLGNTDTQYF
many	-	TRBJ2-3	TRBV7-3	TGTGCCAGCAGCTTATGGGGCGGGGTCACAGATACGCAGTATTTT	CASSLWGGVTDTQYF
-	TRBD2	TRBJ2-1	TRBV7-2	TGTGCCAGCAGCTTATATCTGCGGGGGGCATCTTATGAGCAGTTCTTC	CASSLYLRGASYEQFF
few	TRBD1	TRBJ1-1	TRBV5-1	TGCGCCAGCAGCTTATCCCGGGACAGGGTTAAGACTGAAGCTTTCTTT	CASSLSRDRVKTEAFF
many	TRBD2	TRBJ2-3	TRBV7-2	TGTGCCAGCAGCTTAAAAGCTTGGCTAGCGGGGGCCAGAACAGATACGCAGTATTTT	CASSLKAWLAGARTDTQYF
few	TRBD1	TRBJ2-3	TRBV6-5	TGTGCCAGCAGCCCGGGACAGGGGGCAGGGGATACGCAGTATTTT	CASSPGQGAGDTQYF
many	TRBD2	TRBJ2-3	TRBV12-3/TRBV12-4	TGTGCCAGCAGTCACCGACTAGCGGGGCGCACAGATACGCAGTATTTT	CASSHRLAGRTDTQYF
many	TRBD1	TRBJ1-3	TRBV6-6	TGTGCCAGCAGTTACTCGTACAGGGGGAGCTCTGGAAACACCATATATTTT	CASSYSYRGSSGNTIYF
many	-	TRBJ2-3	TRBV12-3/TRBV12-4	TGTGCCAGCAGCCGCACAGATACGCAGTATTTT	CASSRTDTQYF
-	TRBD1	TRBJ2-5	TRBV7-9	TGTGCCAGCAGCAACGGCCGGGGACAGGGTGACCCCAGTGAGACCCAGTACTTC	CASSNGRGQGDPSETQYF
-	TRBD2	TRBJ2-2	TRBV6-2/TRBV6-3	TGTGCCAGCAGTTACGACCCGAAACACCCGGGACTAGCGGGGAGAACCACCGGGGAGCTGTTTTTT	CASSYDPKHPGLAGRTTGELFF
many	-	TRBJ2-7	TRBV19	TGTGCCAGTAGTATCCAAGGCTGGGGAGCCCACGAGCAGTACTTC	CASSIQGWGAHEQYF
-	-	TRBJ2-7	TRBV5-4	TGTGCCAGCAGCTTCGACGGCCACGAGCAGTACTTC	CASSFDGHEQYF
many	-	TRBJ1-1	TRBV3-1	TGTGCCAGCAGCCAGGGGAACACTGAAGCTTTCTTT	CASSQGNTEAFF
few	-	TRBJ1-1	TRBV25-1	TGTGCCAGCAGTGCATTGGACAGCCCTAAGGACACTGAAGCTTTCTTT	CASSALDSPKDTEAFF
-	-	TRBJ2-3	TRBV7-9	TGTGCCAGCAGCTTCCCAGGGGGGAACACAGATACGCAGTATTTT	CASSFPGGNTDTQYF
-	-	TRBJ1-4	TRBV6-5	TGTGCCAGCAGTTACTCCCACTCCCATGAAAAACTGTTTTTT	CASSYSHSHEKLFF
few	-	TRBJ1-4	TRBV5-4	TGTGCCAGCAGCTCGCAGGGCGGCATTGAAAAACTGTTTTTT	CASSSQGGIEKLFF
-	TRBD2	TRBJ2-2	TRBV20-1	TGCAGTGCTAGAGCACTAGCGGGGGGAGGGGACGCCGGGGAGCTGTTTTTT	CSARALAGGGDAGELFF
few	-	TRBJ2-5	TRBV6-2/TRBV6-3	TGTGCCAGCAGTACCCGAGAGTACCTTGAGACCCAGTACTTC	CASSTREYLETQYF
-	TRBD1	TRBJ1-5	TRBV12-3/TRBV12-4	TGTGCCAGCAGTTTAGGGGGACAGGCCCGTCAGCCCCAGCATTTT	CASSLGGQARQPQHF
-	-	TRBJ2-7	TRBV21-1	TGTGCCAGCAGTCGACAGGGTCAAACTTACGAGCAGTACTTC	CASSRQGQTYEQYF
few	TRBD2	TRBJ2-3	TRBV5-1	TGCGCCAGCAGCCGGACTAGCGGGGGGCCTACAGATACGCAGTATTTT	CASSRTSGGPTDTQYF
-	-	TRBJ1-1	TRBV7-2	TGTGCCAGCATCCTGGTTTGGGGGCTCGGCACTGAAGCTTTCTTT	CASILVWGLGTEAFF
few	-	TRBJ2-3	TRBV21-1	TGTGCCAGCAGCAAGGAGGGGAGCACAGATACGCAGTATTTT	CASSKEGSTDTQYF
-	-	TRBJ1-2	TRBV7-9	TGTGCCAGCAGCTTAGGAGACGGAGCCTATGGCTACACCTTC	CASSLGDGAYGYTF
-	-	TRBJ1-1	TRBV7-8	TGTGCCAGCAGCTTATACGTCACTGAAGCTTTCTTT	CASSLYVTEAFF
-	TRBD1	TRBJ2-1	TRBV5-1	TGCGCCAGCAGCTTGGGACAGGGGGGATCCTACAATGAGCAGTTCTTC	CASSLGQGGSYNEQFF
-	-	TRBJ2-1	TRBV6-5	TGTGCCAGCATGAAATCAGGGCCCAATGAGCAGTTCTTC	CASMKSGPNEQFF
-	-	TRBJ2-2	TRBV12-3/TRBV12-4	TGTGCCAGCAGTCCCAGGTCCAGGTCCACCGGGGAGCTGTTTTTT	CASSPRSRSTGELFF
-	-	TRBJ1-1	TRBV7-3	TGTGCCAGCAGCCCCCTCGGCATAGACACTGAAGCTTTCTTT	CASSPLGIDTEAFF
few	-	TRBJ2-3	TRBV5-1	TGCGCCAGCAGCTCGGGACTTCAGCCAGATACGCAGTATTTT	CASSSGLQPDTQYF
-	TRBD1	TRBJ2-7	TRBV9	TGTGCCAGCAGCGCAGGGGGCGATTTTTACGGGGAGCAGTACTTC	CASSAGGDFYGEQYF
few	TRBD1	TRBJ2-5	TRBV28	TGTGCCAGCAGTTCAACAGGGGCTAGGGAGACCCAGTACTTC	CASSSTGARETQYF
few	TRBD1	TRBJ2-5	TRBV29-1	TGCAGCGTGGTATGGACAGGGTTGGAGACCCAGTACTTC	CSVVWTGLETQYF
-	TRBD1	TRBJ2-5	TRBV6-6	TGTGCCAGCAGTTACCGGTCAGGGGGCTTTGTGGAGACCCAGTACTTC	CASSYRSGGFVETQYF
few	-	TRBJ1-2	TRBV20-1	TGCAGTGCTAGCCCCGGGGGCCTCTTCTATGGCTACACCTTC	CSASPGGLFYGYTF
-	TRBD1	TRBJ2-1	TRBV4-3	TGCGCCAGCAGCCAAGGGGGACAGATATACAATGAGCAGTTCTTC	CASSQGGQIYNEQFF
many	-	TRBJ1-3	TRBV12-3/TRBV12-4	TGTGCCGGTAGACGGTTAAACTCTGGAAACACCATATATTTT	CAGRRLNSGNTIYF
-	-	TRBJ2-5	TRBV2	TGTGCCAGCAGTGAGTCAGGGCCTGAGACCCAGTACTTC	CASSESGPETQYF
-	TRBD1	TRBJ2-5	TRBV6-5	TGTGCCAGCAGGATGACAGGGGGCCCCTCGTACCAAGAGACCCAGTACTTC	CASRMTGGPSYQETQYF
-	-	TRBJ2-5	TRBV6-1	TGTGCCAGCAGTGGAGCGTCGGGACAAGAGACCCAGTACTTC	CASSGASGQETQYF
-	-	TRBJ2-7	TRBV3-1	TGTGCCAGCAGCCAATGGGGGCCAGAGAGTGCCGAGCAGTACTTC	CASSQWGPESAEQYF
-	TRBD2	TRBJ2-5	TRBV25-1	TGTGCCAGCAGTGAGGCGGGGAGGGAAGAGACCCAGTACTTC	CASSEAGREETQYF
-	-	TRBJ2-3	TRBV9	TGTGCCAGCAGCGTTAAAGGGGGTGATTTCACAGATACGCAGTATTTT	CASSVKGGDFTDTQYF
-	-	TRBJ1-5	TRBV28	TGTGCCAGCAAAACTAGGGGGGCCGGAAGAAATCAGCCCCAGCATTTT	CASKTRGAGRNQPQHF
-	-	TRBJ2-3	TRBV4-1	TGCGCCAGCAGCCAAGATGACCTAATGGCTCGCCCGCAGTATTTT	CASSQDDLMARPQYF
few	-	TRBJ2-3	TRBV20-1	TGCAGTGCTTCGCCAGGTGCAGATACGCAGTATTTT	CSASPGADTQYF
many	-	TRBJ1-5	TRBV18	TGTGCCAGCTCACTTGGACAGTTTCAGCCCCAGCATTTT	CASSLGQFQPQHF
few	-	TRBJ1-4	TRBV20-1	TGCAGTGCTTCCGGGGATAATGAAAAACTGTTTTTT	CSASGDNEKLFF
few	-	TRBJ2-3	TRBV5-4	TGTGCCAGCAGCTTGGAGTCCGGGGGATTCGTTACGCAGTATTTT	CASSLESGGFVTQYF
many	TRBD1	TRBJ1-1	TRBV6-5	TGTGCCAGCAGACTAGACAGGGGCACTGAAGCTTTCTTT	CASRLDRGTEAFF
few	-	TRBJ1-2	TRBV6-1	TGTGCCAGCAGCCCGCCCCGGGACTATGGCTACACCTTC	CASSPPRDYGYTF